The 7 T cell receptor beta chains below were found in one sample sequenced in a study of cytomegalovirus exposure and HLA in healthy donors. PCR used 60 Vbeta primers and 13 Jbeta primers. Repertoires were generated with immunoSEQ multiplex PCR, while TCRdb's copy carries only in-frame clones and drops some. The table lists approximately 150,000 clones, about 75% of them singletons. The sequencing input was PBMCs. These receptors came from a female donor in good health and CMV-seronegative.

The gene calls are TRBV10-3 and TRBJ2-3, with D possibly being TRBD2 (6 bases). The CDR3 runs 14 residues. In germline, CDR1 is ENHRY, CDR2 SYGVKD. The germline V and J ends were trimmed by 3 bases and 2 bases, with 9 bases remaining between them. CDR3 in amino acids: CAISEGGSTDTQYF. The CDR3 coding sequence is TGTGCCATCAGTGAAGGAGGGTCCACAGATACGCAGTATTTT.

The V gene is TRBV19, the J gene TRBJ1-2, with D possibly being TRBD1 (5 bases). V was shortened by 7 bases and J by 0 bases, with 15 bases between the two germline ends. The CDR3 extends over 15 amino acids. Per germline, CDR1 LNHDA and CDR2 SQIVND (reference sequence). CDR3 in DNA: TGTGCCAGTACCCCAGCCGGGGGGACTAACTATGGCTACACCTTC. This codes for CASTPAGGTNYGYTF.

J is TRBJ2-2 and V is TRBV7-2, with D hard to call. Trimming removed 10 bases at V and 5 bases at J, with 17 bases between. The germline V gene encodes CDR1 SGHTA and CDR2 FQGNSA. This CDR3 region has 14 residues. The CDR3 sequence: CATAPAGTTGELFF. Here the CDR3 DNA reads TGTGCCACGGCCCCGGCAGGTACTACCGGGGAGCTGTTTTTT.

This chain uses TRBV4-1 with TRBJ2-7; unclear D gene. Trimming took off 0 bases at V and 2 bases at J, with 20 bases between the two ends. This CDR3 region has 18 residues. CDR1 and CDR2 (germline): MGHRA, YSYEKL. In DNA, the CDR3 is TGCGCCAGCAGCCAAGAACCCCTCGACACACGAATACCCTACGAGCAGTACTTC. As protein: CASSQEPLDTRIPYEQYF.

This rearrangement joins TRBV2 to TRBJ2-3; 7 bases match TRBD1. This CDR3 comprises 14 residues. With 4 bases clipped from V and 1 base from J, the junction kept 2 bases outside the gene matches. Germline V CDR1 and CDR2: SNHLY, FYNNEI. The CDR3: CASSGTGGTDTQYF. As DNA, the CDR3 is TGTGCCAGCAGTGGGACAGGCGGCACAGATACGCAGTATTTT.

This chain joins TRBV28 and TRBJ2-1; no firm D call. Germline V gene lookup returns CDR1 MDHEN and CDR2 SYDVKM. This CDR3 spans 16 amino acids. The V and J ends lost 4 bases and 0 bases respectively, with 13 bases between them. CDR3 bases: TGTGCCAGCAGTTCGTTCGCGGCCGACTCCTACAATGAGCAGTTCTTC. Protein: CASSSFAADSYNEQFF.

The chain is built from TRBV28 and TRBJ1-2; possibly TRBD1 for D (6 bases). The CDR3 runs 15 residues. Trimming pared 5 bases from V and 8 bases from J, leaving 21 bases between. From germline, CDR1 is MDHEN and CDR2 SYDVKM. DNA for the CDR3: TGTGCCAGCAGTCGGGCGAAACAGGGACCGCGGGGCTACACCTTC. It codes for CASSRAKQGPRGYTF.